One sample yielded the 17 T cell receptor beta chains listed below, sequenced in a study of control samples from healthy donors and cancer patients. Sequencing was performed with immunoSEQ multiplex PCR; in TCRdb, only in-frame clones are kept and a portion is missing. This table has fewer than 90,000 clones, roughly 84% appearing once. The source material was blood. These TCRs come from a woman between 45 and 60 years old in good health.

The chain combines TRBV3-1 (or the pseudogene TRBV3-2) with TRBJ1-2, with a tentative D call TRBD1 (6 bases). The V end lost 2 bases, the J end lost 3 bases, and 10 bases lay between the germline ends. The germline CDR1 and CDR2 sequences are LGHDT and YNNKEL (reference sequence). The CDR3 consists of 14 residues. Here the CDR3 DNA reads TGTGCCAGCAGCCAACGACAGGATTACTATGGCTACACCTTC. Translation: CASSQRQDYYGYTF.

V gene TRBV3-1 (or the pseudogene TRBV3-2) combines with J gene TRBJ2-3; TRBD2 agrees at 7 bases. Germline V gene data show CDR1 as LGHDT and CDR2 as YNNKEL (reference sequence). With V trimmed by 1 base and J by 3 bases, 10 bases remained unmatched. The CDR3 totals 17 residues. The CDR3 loop is CASSQVMAGVGTDTQYF. The CDR3 DNA reads TGTGCCAGCAGCCAAGTAATGGCGGGGGTTGGTACAGATACGCAGTATTTT.

CDR3 protein: CASSGGLTGGSGNTIYF. The CDR3 coding sequence is TGTGCCAGTAGTGGTGGATTAACAGGGGGCTCTGGAAACACCATATATTTT. V and J are TRBV19 and TRBJ1-3; TRBD1 agrees at 8 bases. The CDR3 is 17 amino acids. J gave up 0 bases and V 5 bases, and 9 bases lay outside the gene matches. CDR1 and CDR2 from the germline V gene are LNHDA and SQIVND (reference sequence).

The J gene is TRBJ2-1, the V gene TRBV19, with 15 nucleotides matching TRBD2. The CDR3 contains 20 residues. With 3 bases clipped from V and 0 bases from J, the junction kept 9 bases outside the gene matches. Germline-derived CDR1 and CDR2 are LNHDA and SQIVND (reference sequence). Here the CDR3 DNA reads TGTGCCAGTAGTATCGGCGCGGGACTAGCGGGGGGCCGCTCCTACAATGAGCAGTTCTTC. The encoded protein is CASSIGAGLAGGRSYNEQFF.

This clone was seen just once. This CDR3 reads CASSRESSRGSYEQYF. Here the CDR3 DNA reads TGTGCCAGCAGCCGAGAGAGTAGTCGCGGGAGCTACGAGCAGTACTTC. V is TRBV7-8 and J is TRBJ2-7; TRBD2 agrees at 7 bases. The V gene's germline CDR1 is SGHVS and CDR2 FQNEAQ. This CDR3 comprises 16 residues. With 5 bases clipped from V and 3 bases from J, the junction kept 13 bases outside the gene matches.

The gene calls are TRBV2 and TRBJ1-1; TRBD1 is a possible D gene (5 bases). Trimming removed 6 bases at V and 8 bases at J, with 10 bases between. In germline, CDR1 is SNHLY, CDR2 FYNNEI. This CDR3 region has 11 residues. CDR3 nucleotide sequence: TGTGCCAGCAGGGTGACAGTAGAAGCTTTCTTT. Encoded protein: CASRVTVEAFF.

J is TRBJ2-2 and V is TRBV5-6; D is unresolved. The CDR3 runs to 13 residues. Germline CDR1 reads SGHDT; CDR2 reads YYEEEE. Trimming removed 5 bases from V and 2 bases from J, with 7 bases in between. The CDR3 coding sequence is TGTGCCAGCAGTTCCTATAACACCGGGGAGCTGTTTTTT. The encoded protein is CASSSYNTGELFF.

The chain is built from TRBV6-2 or TRBV6-3 and TRBJ2-7; TRBD2 matches at 11 bases. The V gene end was trimmed by 6 bases and the J gene end by 1 base; junction bases not matched to a gene: 5. The CDR3 is 15 residues long. CDR1 and CDR2 from the germline V gene are MNHEY and SVGEGT. In DNA, the CDR3 is TGTGCCAGCAGCGGGAGACTAGCGGGGTCCTACGAGCAGTACTTC. Encoded protein: CASSGRLAGSYEQYF.

The chain uses TRBV4-1 and TRBJ2-7; D call uncertain. V lost 0 bases to trimming and J lost 1 base, with 10 bases between them. CDR1 is MGHRA and CDR2 is YSYEKL in the germline V gene. This CDR3 contains 15 residues. The CDR3 spells CASSQDLVRSYEQYF. The CDR3 bases are TGCGCCAGCAGCCAAGATCTCGTAAGGTCCTACGAGCAGTACTTC.

V and J are TRBV29-1 and TRBJ1-1; D is uncertain. This CDR3 has 14 amino acids. Trimming took 6 bases from V and 0 from J, leaving 14 bases between them. Germline V CDR1 and CDR2: SQVTM, ANQGSEA. This chain's CDR3 is CSVRKELMNTEAFF. As DNA, the CDR3 is TGCAGCGTAAGAAAGGAGTTAATGAACACTGAAGCTTTCTTT. The variable domain in full, with the rest retrieved from reference TRBV29-1 and TRBJ1-1, is SAVISQKPSRDICQRGTSLTIQCQVDSQVTMMFWYRQQPGQSLTLIATANQGSEATYESGFVIDKFPISRPNLTFSTLTVSNMSPEDSSIYLCSVRKELMNTEAFFGQGTRLTVV.

The V gene is TRBV6-2 or TRBV6-3, the J gene TRBJ2-7; the D is unclear. Germline loops: CDR1 MNHEY, CDR2 SVGEGT. The CDR3 is 11 residues long. The ends were cut back, 2 bases at V and 9 bases at J, with 8 bases in the middle. CDR3 amino acids: CASSYEDGQYF. The CDR3 DNA is TGTGCCAGCAGTTACGAAGATGGGCAGTACTTC.

The chain couples TRBV27 to TRBJ1-5; 9 bases line up with TRBD1. CDR3 length: 14 amino acids. Germline trimming cut 6 bases from V and 6 bases from J; bases unmatched to any gene: 6. From germline, CDR1 is MNHEY and CDR2 SMNVEV (reference sequence). CDR3 DNA: TGTGCCAGCAGCCTGACAGGGGGAGGTCAGCCCCAGCATTTT. Its protein is CASSLTGGGQPQHF.

V and J are TRBV2 and TRBJ1-4, with D possibly TRBD1 on 5 matching bases. V lost 6 bases, J lost 5 bases, and 22 bases lay in between. The CDR3 has 17 residues. The germline V gene has CDR1 SNHLY and CDR2 FYNNEI. CDR3 sequence (DNA): TGTGCCAGCAGGACCGCGCTTGTGGGGGGGAGCAATGAAAAACTGTTTTTT. The encoded protein is CASRTALVGGSNEKLFF.

The V gene is TRBV27, the J gene TRBJ2-7, with 9 nucleotides matching TRBD1. Germline CDR1 is MNHEY and CDR2 is SMNVEV (reference sequence). The trim removed 6 bases at V and 2 bases at J, leaving 5 bases unmatched. The CDR3 is 14 amino acids. CDR3 residues: CASRSGTGTYEQYF. The CDR3 DNA reads TGTGCCAGCAGGTCCGGGACAGGGACCTACGAGCAGTACTTC.

A note on this clone: This same CDR3 is encoded by further DNA sequences in the sample. The chain has TRBV2 and TRBJ1-2; the D is unclear. CDR3 length: 13 amino acids. The germline V gene encodes CDR1 SNHLY and CDR2 FYNNEI. The V end lost 4 bases, the J end lost 3 bases, and 9 bases lay between the germline ends. The chain's CDR3 is CASSVGSYYGYTF. CDR3 bases: TGTGCCAGCAGTGTCGGCAGCTACTATGGCTACACCTTC.

This rearrangement joins TRBV2 to TRBJ1-1; unclear D gene. V dropped 5 bases and J dropped 0 bases, with 7 bases sitting between them. The CDR3 is 13 amino acids. Germline V gene data show CDR1 as SNHLY and CDR2 as FYNNEI. CDR3: CASSKEMNTEAFF. CDR3 DNA: TGTGCCAGCAGTAAAGAGATGAACACTGAAGCTTTCTTT.

This clone was detected once. This chain links TRBV6-6 with TRBJ1-3; TRBD1 might be the D (5 bases). V gave up 2 bases and J gave up 3 bases, with 8 bases separating them. CDR3 length: 14 amino acids. Germline V gives CDR1 MNHNY, CDR2 SVGAGI (reference sequence). Here the CDR3 reads CASSYTGYGNTIYF. As DNA, the CDR3 is TGTGCCAGCAGTTACACAGGCTATGGAAACACCATATATTTT.